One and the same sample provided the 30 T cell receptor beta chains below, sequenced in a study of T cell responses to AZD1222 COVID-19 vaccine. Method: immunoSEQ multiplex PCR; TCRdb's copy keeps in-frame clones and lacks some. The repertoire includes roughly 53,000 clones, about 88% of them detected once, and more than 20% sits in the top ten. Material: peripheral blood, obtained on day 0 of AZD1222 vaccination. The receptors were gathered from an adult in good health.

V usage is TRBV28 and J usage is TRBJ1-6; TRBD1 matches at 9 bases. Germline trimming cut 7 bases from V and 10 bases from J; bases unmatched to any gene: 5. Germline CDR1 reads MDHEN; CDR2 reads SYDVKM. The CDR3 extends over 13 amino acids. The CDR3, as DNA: TGTGCCAGCAAAAGACAGGGGGTCTCACCCCTCCACTTT. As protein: CASKRQGVSPLHF. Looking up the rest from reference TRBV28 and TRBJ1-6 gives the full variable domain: DVKVTQSSRYLVKRTGEKVFLECVQDMDHENMFWYRQDPGLGLRLIYFSYDVKMKEKGDIPEGYSVSREKKERFSLILESASTNQTSMYLCASKRQGVSPLHFGNGTRLTVT.

The CDR3 DNA reads as TGTGCCAGCAGAGAAACTTTAGGGGGTTTAACTAATGAAAAACTGTTTTTT. Protein sequence: CASRETLGGLTNEKLFF. J is TRBJ1-4 and V is TRBV27; tentative D call: TRBD1 (6 bases). Trimming took 6 bases from V and 1 from J, leaving 18 bases between them. Looked up from germline, CDR1 is MNHEY and CDR2 is SMNVEV (reference sequence). The CDR3 length is 17 residues.

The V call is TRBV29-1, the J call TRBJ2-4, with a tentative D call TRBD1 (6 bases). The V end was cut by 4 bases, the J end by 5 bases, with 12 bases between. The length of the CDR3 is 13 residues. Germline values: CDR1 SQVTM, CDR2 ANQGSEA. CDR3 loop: CSVGGGNENIQYF. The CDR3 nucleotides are TGCAGCGTTGGAGGGGGAAACGAAAACATTCAGTACTTC.

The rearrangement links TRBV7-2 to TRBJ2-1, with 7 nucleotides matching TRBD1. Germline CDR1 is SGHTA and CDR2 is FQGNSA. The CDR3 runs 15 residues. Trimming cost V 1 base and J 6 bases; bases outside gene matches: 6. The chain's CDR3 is CASSLVLAGGNEQFF. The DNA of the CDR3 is TGTGCCAGCAGCTTAGTTCTGGCAGGGGGCAATGAGCAGTTCTTC.

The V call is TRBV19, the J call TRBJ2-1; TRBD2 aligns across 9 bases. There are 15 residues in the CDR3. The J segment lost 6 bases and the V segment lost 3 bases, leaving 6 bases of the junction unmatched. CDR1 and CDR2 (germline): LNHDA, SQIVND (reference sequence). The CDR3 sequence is CASSILAGPGNEQFF. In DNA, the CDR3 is TGTGCCAGTAGTATTCTAGCGGGACCGGGCAATGAGCAGTTCTTC.

The CDR3 reads CSVEFRTEAFF. CDR3 nucleotide sequence: TGCAGCGTTGAGTTCCGCACTGAAGCTTTCTTT. This chain uses TRBV29-1 with TRBJ1-1; D not resolved. V was shortened by 3 bases and J by 4 bases, with 6 bases between the two germline ends. The CDR3 runs to 11 residues. Germline assignment: CDR1 SQVTM and CDR2 ANQGSEA.

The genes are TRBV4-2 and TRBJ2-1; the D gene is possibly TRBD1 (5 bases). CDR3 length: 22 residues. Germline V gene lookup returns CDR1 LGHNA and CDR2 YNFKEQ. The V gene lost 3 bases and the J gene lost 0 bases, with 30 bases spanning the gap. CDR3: CASSHLPTDIGRARASYNEQFF. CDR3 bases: TGTGCCAGCAGCCATCTTCCCACGGACATAGGTAGAGCCAGAGCCTCCTACAATGAGCAGTTCTTC.

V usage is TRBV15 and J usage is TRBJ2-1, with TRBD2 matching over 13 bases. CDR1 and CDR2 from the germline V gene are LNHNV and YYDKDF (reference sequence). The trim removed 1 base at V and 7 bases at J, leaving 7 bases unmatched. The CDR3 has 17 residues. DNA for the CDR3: TGTGCCACCAGCAGAGTGAGCGGGACTAGCGGGAAAAATGAGCAGTTCTTC. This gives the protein CATSRVSGTSGKNEQFF.

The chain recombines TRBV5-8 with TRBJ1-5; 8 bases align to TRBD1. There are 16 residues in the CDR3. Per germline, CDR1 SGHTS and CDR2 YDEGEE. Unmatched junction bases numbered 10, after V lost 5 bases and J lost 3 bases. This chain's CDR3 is CASRANRGLNNQPQHF. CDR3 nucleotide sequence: TGTGCCAGCAGAGCGAACAGGGGGTTGAACAATCAGCCCCAGCATTTT. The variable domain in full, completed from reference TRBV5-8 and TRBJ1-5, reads EAGVTQSPTHLIKTRGQQATLRCSPISGHTSVYWYQQALGLGLQFLLWYDEGEERNRGNFPPRFSGRQFPNYSSELNVNALELEDSALYLCASRANRGLNNQPQHFGDGTRLSIL.

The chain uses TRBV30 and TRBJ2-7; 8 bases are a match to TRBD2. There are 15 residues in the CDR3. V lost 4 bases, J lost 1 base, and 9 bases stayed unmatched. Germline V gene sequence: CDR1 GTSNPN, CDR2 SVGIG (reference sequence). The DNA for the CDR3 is TGTGCCTGGACTTGGGGTAGCGGGATTTCCTACGAGCAGTACTTC. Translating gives CAWTWGSGISYEQYF.

The CDR3 reads CASSSTGSNTQYF. The CDR3 region has the DNA TGTGCCAGCAGCTCTACAGGGTCTAATACGCAGTATTTT. The chain recombines TRBV7-2 with TRBJ2-3; a possible D gene is TRBD1 (6 bases). This CDR3 region has 13 residues. Germline V gene data show CDR1 as SGHTA and CDR2 as FQGNSA. Trimming left V 4 bases short and J 7 bases short, with 12 bases between.

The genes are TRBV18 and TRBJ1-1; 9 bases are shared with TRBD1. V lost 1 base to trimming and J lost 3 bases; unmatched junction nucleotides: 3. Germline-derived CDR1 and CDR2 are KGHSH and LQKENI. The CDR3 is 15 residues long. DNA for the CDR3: TGTGCCAGCTCACCACGGGGACAGGGTGACACTGAAGCTTTCTTT. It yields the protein CASSPRGQGDTEAFF.

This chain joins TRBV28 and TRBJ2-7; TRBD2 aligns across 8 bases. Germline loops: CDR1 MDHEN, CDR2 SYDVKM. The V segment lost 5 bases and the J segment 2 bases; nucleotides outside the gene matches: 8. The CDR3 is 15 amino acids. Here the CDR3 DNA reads TGTGCCAGCAGTGAAACTAGCGGAGCTACCTACGAGCAGTACTTC. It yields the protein CASSETSGATYEQYF.

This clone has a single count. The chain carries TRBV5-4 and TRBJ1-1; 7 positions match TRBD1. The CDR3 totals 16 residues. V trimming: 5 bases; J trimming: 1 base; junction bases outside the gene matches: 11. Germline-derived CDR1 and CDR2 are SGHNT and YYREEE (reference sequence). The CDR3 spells CASSLPGQKRNTEAFF. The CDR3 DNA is TGTGCCAGCAGTTTGCCGGGACAGAAACGGAACACTGAAGCTTTCTTT.

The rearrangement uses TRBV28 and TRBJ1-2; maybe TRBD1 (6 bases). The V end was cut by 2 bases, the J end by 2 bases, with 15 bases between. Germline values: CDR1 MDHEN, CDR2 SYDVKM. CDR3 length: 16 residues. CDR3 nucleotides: TGTGCCAGCAGTTTAATAGGGGGGACGTCGAACTATGGCTACACCTTC. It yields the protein CASSLIGGTSNYGYTF.

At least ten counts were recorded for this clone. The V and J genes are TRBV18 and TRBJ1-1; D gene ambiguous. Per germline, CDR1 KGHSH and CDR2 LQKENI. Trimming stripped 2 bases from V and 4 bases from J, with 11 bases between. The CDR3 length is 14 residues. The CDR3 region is CASSPGIGGTEAFF. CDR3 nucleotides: TGTGCCAGCTCACCAGGCATCGGAGGCACTGAAGCTTTCTTT.

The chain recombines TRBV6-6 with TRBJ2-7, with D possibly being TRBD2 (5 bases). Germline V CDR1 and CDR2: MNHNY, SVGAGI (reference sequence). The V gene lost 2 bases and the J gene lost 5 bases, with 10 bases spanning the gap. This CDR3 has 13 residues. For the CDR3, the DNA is TGTGCCAGCAGTTACAACGAGGAGGACGAGCAGTACTTC. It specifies CASSYNEEDEQYF.

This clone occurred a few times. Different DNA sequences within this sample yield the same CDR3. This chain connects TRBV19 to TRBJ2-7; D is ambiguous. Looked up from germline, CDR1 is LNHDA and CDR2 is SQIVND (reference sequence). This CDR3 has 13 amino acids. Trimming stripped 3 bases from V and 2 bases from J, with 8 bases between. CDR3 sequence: CASSIGKAYEQYF. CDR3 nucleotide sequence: TGTGCCAGTAGTATTGGCAAGGCCTACGAGCAGTACTTC.

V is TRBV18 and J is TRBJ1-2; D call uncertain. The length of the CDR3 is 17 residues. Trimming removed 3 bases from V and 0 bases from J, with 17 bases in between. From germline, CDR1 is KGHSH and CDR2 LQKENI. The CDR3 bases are TGTGCCAGCTCACCTGGGGTGCCAAAAGGCGCTAACTATGGCTACACCTTC. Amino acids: CASSPGVPKGANYGYTF.

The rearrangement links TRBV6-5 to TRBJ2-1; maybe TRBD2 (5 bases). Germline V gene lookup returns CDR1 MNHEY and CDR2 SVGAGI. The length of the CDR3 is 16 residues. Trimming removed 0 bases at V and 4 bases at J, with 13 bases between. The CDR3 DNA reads TGTGCCAGCAGTTACTCGGGGAGAGACGGATACAATGAGCAGTTCTTC. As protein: CASSYSGRDGYNEQFF.

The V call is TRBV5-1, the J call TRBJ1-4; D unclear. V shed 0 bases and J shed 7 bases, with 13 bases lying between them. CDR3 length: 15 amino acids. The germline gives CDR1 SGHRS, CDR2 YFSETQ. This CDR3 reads CASSLDPGVTEKLFF. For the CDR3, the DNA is TGCGCCAGCAGCTTGGACCCGGGTGTGACTGAAAAACTGTTTTTT.

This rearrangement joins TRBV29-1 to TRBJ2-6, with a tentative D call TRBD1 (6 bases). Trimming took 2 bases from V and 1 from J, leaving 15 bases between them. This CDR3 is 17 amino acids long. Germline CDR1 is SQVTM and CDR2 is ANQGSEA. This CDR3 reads CSVEIARGRSGANVLTF. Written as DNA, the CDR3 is TGCAGCGTTGAAATAGCCAGGGGACGATCTGGGGCCAACGTCCTGACTTTC.

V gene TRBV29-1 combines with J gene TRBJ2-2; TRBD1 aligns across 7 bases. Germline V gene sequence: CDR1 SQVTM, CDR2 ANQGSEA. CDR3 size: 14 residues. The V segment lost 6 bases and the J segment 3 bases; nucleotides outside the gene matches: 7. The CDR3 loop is CSVAGGVDTGELFF. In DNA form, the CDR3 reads TGCAGCGTCGCAGGGGGAGTGGACACCGGGGAGCTGTTTTTT.

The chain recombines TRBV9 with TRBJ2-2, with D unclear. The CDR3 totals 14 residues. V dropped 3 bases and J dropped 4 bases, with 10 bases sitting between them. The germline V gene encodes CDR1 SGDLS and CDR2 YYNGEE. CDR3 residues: CASSAHDGTGELFF. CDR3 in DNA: TGTGCCAGCAGCGCCCACGATGGCACCGGGGAGCTGTTTTTT.

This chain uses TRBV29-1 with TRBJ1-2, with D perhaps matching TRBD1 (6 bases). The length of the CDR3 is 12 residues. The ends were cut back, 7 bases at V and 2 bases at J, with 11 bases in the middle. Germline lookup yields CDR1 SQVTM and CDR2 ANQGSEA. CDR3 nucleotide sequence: TGCAGCGGAGCCGGGACAAACTATGGCTACACCTTC. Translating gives CSGAGTNYGYTF.

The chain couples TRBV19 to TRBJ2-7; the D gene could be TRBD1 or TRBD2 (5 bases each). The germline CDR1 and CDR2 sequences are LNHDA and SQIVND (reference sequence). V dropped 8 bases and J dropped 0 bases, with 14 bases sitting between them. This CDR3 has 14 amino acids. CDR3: CASRDLRSSYEQYF. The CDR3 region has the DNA TGTGCCAGTCGGGACCTAAGGAGCTCCTACGAGCAGTACTTC.

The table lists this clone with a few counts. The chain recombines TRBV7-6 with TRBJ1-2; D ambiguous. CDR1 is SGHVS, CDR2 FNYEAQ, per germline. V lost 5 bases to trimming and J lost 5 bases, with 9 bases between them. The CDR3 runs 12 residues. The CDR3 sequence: CASSLKGYGYTF. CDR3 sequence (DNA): TGTGCCAGCAGCCTAAAGGGTTATGGCTACACCTTC.

The CDR3, as DNA: TGTGCCAGCAGCCCCCGGGGACTGGAAAACAATGAGCAGTTCTTC. This gives the protein CASSPRGLENNEQFF. The rearrangement joins TRBV3-1 (or the pseudogene TRBV3-2) to TRBJ2-1; weak D call: TRBD2 (6 bases). CDR3 length: 15 residues. Germline assignment: CDR1 LGHDT and CDR2 YNNKEL (reference sequence). Trimming cost V 4 bases and J 5 bases, with 15 bases left between them.

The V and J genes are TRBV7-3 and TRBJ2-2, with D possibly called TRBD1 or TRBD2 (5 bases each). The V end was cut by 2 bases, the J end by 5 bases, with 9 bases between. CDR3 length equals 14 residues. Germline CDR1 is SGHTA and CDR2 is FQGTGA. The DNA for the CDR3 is TGTGCCAGCAGCTTAGCAGGGAGAACCGGGGAGCTGTTTTTT. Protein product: CASSLAGRTGELFF.

The CDR3, as DNA: TGTGCCTGGAGTGTACCGACAGTGCTGGATACGCAGTATTTT. Encoded protein: CAWSVPTVLDTQYF. The chain joins TRBV30 to TRBJ2-3, with D tentatively TRBD1 (5 bases). Germline-derived CDR1 and CDR2 are GTSNPN and SVGIG (reference sequence). V was pared by 0 bases and J by 6 bases, with 13 bases between. CDR3 length: 14 amino acids.